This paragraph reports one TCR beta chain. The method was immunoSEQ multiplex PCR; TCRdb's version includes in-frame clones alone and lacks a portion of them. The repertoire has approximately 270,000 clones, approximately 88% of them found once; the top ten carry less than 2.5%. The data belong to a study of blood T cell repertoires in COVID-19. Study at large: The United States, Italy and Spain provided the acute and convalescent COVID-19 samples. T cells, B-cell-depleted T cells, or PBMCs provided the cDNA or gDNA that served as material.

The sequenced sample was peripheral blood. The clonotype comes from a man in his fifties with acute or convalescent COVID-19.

The CDR3 DNA reads TGTGCCAGCAGCCCCTCCTTGAGGAGCGACACCATATATTTT. Its translation is CASSPSLRSDTIYF. This chain uses TRBV9 with TRBJ1-3; D gene uncertain. The CDR3 covers 14 residues. The V gene's germline CDR1 is SGDLS and CDR2 YYNGEE. V was pared by 4 bases and J by 8 bases, with 16 bases between.